The 8 T cell receptor beta chains below come from one sample, sequenced in a study of cytomegalovirus exposure and HLA in healthy donors (dated by TCRdb to about 2017). Receptors were amplified or captured by the immunoSEQ multiplex PCR assay. For the multiplex PCR, a mixture combining 60 forward primers for TCR Vbeta segments and 13 reverse primers for TCR Jbeta segments was used. Here the immuneACCESS table is served through TCRdb, limited to in-frame sequences with V and J called. Missing clones are a known gap in these copies; in checked studies unresolved V genes cover under half, and the rest lacks a known reason. The sample contains about 110,000 clones, under 80% of them found a single time. About 8% of the sample is in the top ten clones. Sequencing was done on a sample of PBMCs. These receptors were obtained from a woman between 50 and 59 years old in good health and CMV-seropositive.

CDR3 DNA: TGTGCCACCAGCAGAGATGGGACTAGCGGGAGCGCAGATACGCAGTATTTT. This sequence encodes CATSRDGTSGSADTQYF. The V and J genes are TRBV15 and TRBJ2-3, with 14 bases fitting TRBD2. Germline trimming cut 0 bases from V and 4 bases from J; bases unmatched to any gene: 3. The CDR3 length is 17 residues. Germline lookup yields CDR1 LNHNV and CDR2 YYDKDF (reference sequence).

The CDR3 DNA follows: TGCGCCAGCAGCCAAGCAGGAGGGTTTAATGAAAAACTGTTTTTT. Its translation is CASSQAGGFNEKLFF. The V call is TRBV4-1, the J call TRBJ1-4, with D unclear. There are 15 residues in the CDR3. Germline V lookup: CDR1 MGHRA, CDR2 YSYEKL. Trimming removed 1 base from V and 4 bases from J, with 10 bases in between.

This clone appeared once. CDR3 loop: CASSQIDRGDNEQFF. For the CDR3, the DNA is TGCGCCAGCAGCCAAATCGACAGGGGAGACAATGAGCAGTTCTTC. V usage is TRBV4-3 and J usage is TRBJ2-1, with TRBD1 matching 8 bases. This CDR3 spans 15 amino acids. J lost 5 bases, V lost 2 bases, and 5 bases had no gene match. Germline CDR1 reads LGHNA; CDR2 reads YSLEER.

This sequence joins TRBV7-2 and TRBJ2-2, with TRBD2 matching 8 bases. CDR1 is SGHTA, CDR2 FQGNSA, per germline. V gave up 5 bases and J gave up 4 bases; unmatched junction bases: 6. This CDR3 has 15 residues. The CDR3 DNA reads TGTGCCAGCAGCCCTCTCGCGGGGGGCACCGGGGAGCTGTTTTTT. Its protein product is CASSPLAGGTGELFF.

As for this clone: The junction departs from the called germline gene at one end, perhaps through a read error. This sequence joins TRBV19 and TRBJ2-4, with TRBD2 identical over 16 bases. There are 17 residues in the CDR3. Germline values: CDR1 LNHDA, CDR2 SQIVND (reference sequence). CDR3 nucleotides: TGTGCCAGTAGCGGGACTAGCGGGAGGGAAGCCAAAAACAGTCAGTACTTC. It is translated as CASSGTSGREAKNSQYF.

CDR3 nucleotides: TGTGCCAGCCATGCCGGGGGTTGGACCTACAATGAGCAGTTCTTC. This translates into CASHAGGWTYNEQFF. The chain is built from TRBV6-5 and TRBJ2-1, with D possibly matching TRBD2 (6 bases). V was clipped by 8 bases and J by 2 bases, with 16 bases between them. The CDR3 runs 15 residues. Germline values: CDR1 MNHEY, CDR2 SVGAGI.

The chain carries TRBV27 and TRBJ1-4; D is undetermined. Germline V lookup: CDR1 MNHEY, CDR2 SMNVEV (reference sequence). Between the trimmed V and J ends, which lost 5 bases and 7 bases, there was a span of 14 bases. This CDR3 is built from 14 residues. CDR3 residues: CASSPRFVSEKLFF. The CDR3, as DNA: TGTGCCAGCAGTCCCCGTTTCGTTAGTGAAAAACTGTTTTTT.

The V and J genes are TRBV11-2 and TRBJ2-3; 8 nucleotides line up with TRBD2. The germline V gene has CDR1 SGHAT and CDR2 FQNNGV. The CDR3 has 16 amino acids. V trimming: 5 bases; J trimming: 10 bases; junction bases outside the gene matches: 17. The CDR3 coding sequence is TGTGCCAGCAGCGATAGCGGCATTCCGGGACTAGTAGCGCAGTATTTT. Translating gives CASSDSGIPGLVAQYF.